This T cell receptor (beta chain) was profiled in a study of OX40 agonist ivuxolimab in advanced cancers. Overall study context: One hepatocellular carcinoma and a couple of cutaneous melanoma patients partially responded.

CDR3 size: 15 residues. Germline CDR1 is LNHNV and CDR2 is YYDKDF (reference sequence). V lost 4 bases and J lost 7; bases outside the gene matches: 9. Here immunoSEQ multiplex PCR was the method, and the copy in TCRdb shows in-frame clones only, minus some. The sample has just under 80,000 clones, about 89% seen once; the top ten hold 0.38%. The receptor was derived from an adult with an advanced solid tumor such as melanoma, head and neck, liver or kidney cancer. The sequencing used CD4+ or CD8+ T cells sorted from blood, collected in a trial of the OX40 agonist ivuxolimab. The chain carries TRBV15 and TRBJ2-2, with TRBD1 identical over 7 bases. CDR3 sequence (DNA): TGTGCCACCAGCACCAACCGAGGGGGCATCGGGGAGCTGTTTTTT. Its translation is CATSTNRGGIGELFF.